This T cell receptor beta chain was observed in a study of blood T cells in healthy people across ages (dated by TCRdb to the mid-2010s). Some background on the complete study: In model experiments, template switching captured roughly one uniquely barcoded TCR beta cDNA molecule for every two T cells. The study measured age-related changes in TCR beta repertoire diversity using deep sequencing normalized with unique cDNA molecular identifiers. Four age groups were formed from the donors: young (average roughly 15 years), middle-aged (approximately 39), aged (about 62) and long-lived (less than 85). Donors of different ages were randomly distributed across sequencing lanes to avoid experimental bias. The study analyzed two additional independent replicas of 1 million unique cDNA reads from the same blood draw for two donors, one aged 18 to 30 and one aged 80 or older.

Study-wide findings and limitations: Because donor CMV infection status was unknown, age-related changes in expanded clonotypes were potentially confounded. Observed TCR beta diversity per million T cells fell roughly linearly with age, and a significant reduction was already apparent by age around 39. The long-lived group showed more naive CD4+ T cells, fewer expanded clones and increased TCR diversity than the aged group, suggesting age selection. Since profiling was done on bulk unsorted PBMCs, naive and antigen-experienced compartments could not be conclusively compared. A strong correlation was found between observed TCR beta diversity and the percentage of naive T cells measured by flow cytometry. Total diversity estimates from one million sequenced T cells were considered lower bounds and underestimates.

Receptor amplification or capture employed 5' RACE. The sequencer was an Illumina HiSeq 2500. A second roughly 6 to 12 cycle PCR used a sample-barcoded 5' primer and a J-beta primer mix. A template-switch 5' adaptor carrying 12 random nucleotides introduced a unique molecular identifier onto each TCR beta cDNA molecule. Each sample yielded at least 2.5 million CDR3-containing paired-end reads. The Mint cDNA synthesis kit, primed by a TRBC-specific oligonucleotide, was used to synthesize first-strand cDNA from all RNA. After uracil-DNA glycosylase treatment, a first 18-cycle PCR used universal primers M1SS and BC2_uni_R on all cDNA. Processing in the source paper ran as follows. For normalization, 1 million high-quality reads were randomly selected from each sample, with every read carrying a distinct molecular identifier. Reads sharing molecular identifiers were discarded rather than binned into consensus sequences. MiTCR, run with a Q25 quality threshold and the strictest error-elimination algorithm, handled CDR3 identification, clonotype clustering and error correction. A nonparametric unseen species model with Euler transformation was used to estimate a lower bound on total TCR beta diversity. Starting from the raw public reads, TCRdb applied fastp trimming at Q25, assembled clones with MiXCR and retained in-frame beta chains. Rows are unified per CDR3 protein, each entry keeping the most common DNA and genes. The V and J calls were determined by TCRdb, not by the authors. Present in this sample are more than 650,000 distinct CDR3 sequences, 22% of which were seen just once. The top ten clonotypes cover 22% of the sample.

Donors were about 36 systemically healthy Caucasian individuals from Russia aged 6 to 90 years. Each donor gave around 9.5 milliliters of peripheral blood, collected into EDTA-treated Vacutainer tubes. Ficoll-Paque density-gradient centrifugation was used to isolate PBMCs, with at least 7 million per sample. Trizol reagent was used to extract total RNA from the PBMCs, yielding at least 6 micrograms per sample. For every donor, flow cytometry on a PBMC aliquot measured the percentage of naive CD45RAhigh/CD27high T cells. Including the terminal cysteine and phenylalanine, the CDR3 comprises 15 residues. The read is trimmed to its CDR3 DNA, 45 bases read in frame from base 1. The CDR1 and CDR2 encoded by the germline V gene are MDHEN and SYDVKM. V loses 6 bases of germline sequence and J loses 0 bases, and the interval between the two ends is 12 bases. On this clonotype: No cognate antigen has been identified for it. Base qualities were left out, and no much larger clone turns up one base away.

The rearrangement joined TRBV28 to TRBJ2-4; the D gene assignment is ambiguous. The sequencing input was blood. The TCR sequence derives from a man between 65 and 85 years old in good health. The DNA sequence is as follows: TGTGCCAGCAGCTTTTCCACGGTAGCCAAAAACATTCAGTACTTC. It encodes CASSFSTVAKNIQYF. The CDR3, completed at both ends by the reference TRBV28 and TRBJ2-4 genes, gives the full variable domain DVKVTQSSRYLVKRTGEKVFLECVQDMDHENMFWYRQDPGLGLRLIYFSYDVKMKEKGDIPEGYSVSREKKERFSLILESASTNQTSMYLCASSFSTVAKNIQYFGAGTRLSVL.